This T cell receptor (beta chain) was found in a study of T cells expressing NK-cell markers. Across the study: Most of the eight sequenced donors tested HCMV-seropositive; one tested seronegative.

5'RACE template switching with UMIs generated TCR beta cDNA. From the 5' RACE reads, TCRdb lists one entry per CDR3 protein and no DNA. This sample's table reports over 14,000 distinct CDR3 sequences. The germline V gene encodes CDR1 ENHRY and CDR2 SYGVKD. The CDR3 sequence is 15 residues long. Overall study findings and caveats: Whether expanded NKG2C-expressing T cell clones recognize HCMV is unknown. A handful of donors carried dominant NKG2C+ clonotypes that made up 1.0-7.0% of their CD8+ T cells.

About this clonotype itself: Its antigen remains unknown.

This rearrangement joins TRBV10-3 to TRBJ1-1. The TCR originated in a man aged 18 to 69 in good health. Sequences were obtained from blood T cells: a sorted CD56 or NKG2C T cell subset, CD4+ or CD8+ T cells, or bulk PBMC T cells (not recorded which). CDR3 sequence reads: CAISESKVTNTEAFF.